The T cell receptor (beta chain) under discussion was sequenced for a study of T cell responses to AZD1222 COVID-19 vaccine. Worth noting for this clone: The antigen remains unidentified.

Some clones are missing from TCRdb's copy, which holds only in-frame ones; the method was immunoSEQ multiplex PCR. The data show around 160,000 clones, with about 90% seen just once and around 3.8% held by the top ten. The CDR3 has 14 residues. Per the germline V gene, CDR1 is LNHDA and CDR2 is SQIVND (reference sequence). V dropped 7 bases and J dropped 5; count of bases not matched to a gene: 9. Findings and caveats of the study: Among those given AZD1222, only five or six were seropositive at baseline.

The rearrangement links TRBV19 to TRBJ2-7, with 9 bases identical to TRBD1. The clonotype originates from an adult who received the AZD1222 COVID-19 vaccine. Here the sequenced sample was peripheral blood, taken 28 days after the second AZD1222 dose. This chain's CDR3 is CASNPPGQGNEQYF. Written as DNA, the CDR3 is TGTGCCAGTAACCCTCCGGGACAGGGTAACGAGCAGTACTTC.